This TCR beta chain was sequenced during a study of tumor-infiltrating lymphocytes in primary liver carcinoma. For the study at large: Those sampled were patients whose primary liver carcinoma was treated by surgical resection. Study-wide points: Tumor-adjacent and tumor-blood pairs showed less overlap than tumor region pairs.

It was unsorted whole blood that yielded blood RNA, and germline DNA was also extracted. Worth noting for this clonotype: The antigen is unknown.

cDNA specific to TCR beta was made from about 550 ng of total RNA, with a constant-region primer employed for priming. Three nested multiplex PCR rounds of slightly modified ARM-PCR generated TCR beta libraries. PCR rounds one and two used TRBV1-TRBV30 forward primers with a C-beta reverse primer for roughly 10 cycles each. TCRdb passed the multiplex PCR reads through MiXCR, listing each CDR3 protein once. The sample consists of 310,000 or so distinct CDR3 sequences, around 60% of them appearing once. Germline values: CDR1 SGHAT, CDR2 FQNNGV. V lost 5 bases to trimming and J lost 2 bases, with 12 bases between them. This CDR3 contains 14 residues.

Sequencing used peripheral blood. The sequence was collected from a man aged 35 to 55 with primary liver carcinoma and hepatitis B virus infection. The chain has TRBV11-2 and TRBJ2-5; D unresolved. CDR3 protein: CASSPDGPQETQYF. The DNA for the CDR3 is TGTGCCAGCAGCCCGGACGGCCCACAAGAGACCCAGTACTTC.